The clone carrying this TCR beta chain was observed many times. 5'RACE with 10-nucleotide random UMIs generated the cDNA. TCRdb reprocessed the 5' RACE reads with MiXCR, giving one entry per CDR3 protein. The table lists roughly 120,000 distinct CDR3 sequences, 3.2% of them singletons. The data derive from a study of neurological immune-mediated disorders. CDR3 size: 14 residues. Germline loops: CDR1 PRHDT, CDR2 FYEKMQ (reference sequence). Unmatched junction bases numbered 9, after V lost 5 bases and J lost 9 bases. The chain joins TRBV13 to TRBJ2-1; 8 positions match TRBD2. The clonotype originates from a woman in her thirties with multiple sclerosis. Input material: PBMCs. The CDR3 protein is CASSRITSGTEQFF. CDR3 coding DNA: TGTGCCAGCAGCCGTATAACTAGCGGCACTGAGCAGTTCTTC.